Presented here are 32 T cell receptor beta chains from one specimen sequenced in a study of cytomegalovirus exposure and HLA in healthy donors. The PCR used 60 Vbeta and 13 Jbeta primers. Some clones are missing from TCRdb's copy, which holds only in-frame ones; the method was immunoSEQ multiplex PCR. The data contain approximately 150,000 clones, roughly 80% of them singletons. Source material: PBMCs. The origin of the receptors is a male donor in good health and CMV-seronegative.

This clone has only one observation. The chain carries TRBV5-6 and TRBJ2-4, with TRBD2 matching 7 bases. Per germline, CDR1 SGHDT and CDR2 YYEEEE. The CDR3 totals 14 residues. Trimming cost V 1 base and J 2 bases; bases outside gene matches: 0. The CDR3 region is CASSLSGTKNIQYF. DNA of the CDR3: TGTGCCAGCAGCTTGAGCGGGACCAAAAACATTCAGTACTTC.

This clone was counted a few times. The chain has TRBV4-3 and TRBJ2-2; 8 bases fit TRBD2. The V gene's germline CDR1 is LGHNA and CDR2 YSLEER. The CDR3 sequence is 17 residues long. V gave up 1 base and J gave up 5 bases; unmatched junction bases: 9. CDR3 protein: CASSQAGGGAVTGELFF. CDR3 in DNA: TGCGCCAGCAGCCAAGCCGGGGGGGGCGCGGTAACCGGGGAGCTGTTTTTT.

The J gene is TRBJ1-2, the V gene TRBV28; D gene ambiguous. This CDR3 contains 15 residues. V gave up 5 bases and J gave up 0 bases, with 13 bases separating them. CDR1 is MDHEN, CDR2 SYDVKM, per germline. CDR3: CASSAGNQPNYGYTF. CDR3 bases: TGTGCCAGCAGTGCGGGAAACCAGCCTAACTATGGCTACACCTTC.

This clone has a handful of counts. CDR3 protein: CASSPLAGVHEQYF. The CDR3 DNA reads as TGTGCCAGCAGCCCTTTAGCGGGAGTCCACGAGCAGTACTTC. The rearrangement links TRBV7-6 to TRBJ2-7; TRBD2 agrees at 9 bases. V lost 5 bases, J lost 5 bases, and 7 bases stayed unmatched. Germline V lookup: CDR1 SGHVS, CDR2 FNYEAQ. CDR3 length: 14 amino acids. Variable domain in full (rest from reference TRBV7-6 and TRBJ2-7): GAGVSQSPRYKVTKRGQDVALRCDPISGHVSLYWYRQALGQGPEFLTYFNYEAQQDKSGLPNDRFSAERPEGSISTLTIQRTEQRDSAMYRCASSPLAGVHEQYFGPGTRLTVT.

This chain uses TRBV7-2 with TRBJ1-3, with D possibly matching TRBD1 (5 bases). Germline CDR1 SGHTA, CDR2 FQGNSA. V shed 3 bases and J shed 3 bases, with 15 bases lying between them. CDR3 length: 16 residues. The CDR3 DNA is TGTGCCAGCAGCTTGAGAATAGGGGTTGGTGGAAACACCATATATTTT. Its protein is CASSLRIGVGGNTIYF.

The chain uses TRBV2 and TRBJ2-3; 10 bases are a match to TRBD2. The J segment lost 4 bases and the V segment lost 4 bases, leaving 2 bases of the junction unmatched. The CDR3 consists of 14 residues. Germline V gene data show CDR1 as SNHLY and CDR2 as FYNNEI. In DNA form, the CDR3 reads TGTGCCAGCAGTGTTAGCGGGGGGTCAGATACGCAGTATTTT. As protein: CASSVSGGSDTQYF.

V is TRBV7-7 and J is TRBJ2-3; 10 bases align to TRBD2. The CDR3 contains 15 residues. Trimming at V came to 1 base and at J to 4 bases, leaving 2 bases not matched to a gene. Per germline, CDR1 SSHAT and CDR2 FNYEAQ (reference sequence). CDR3 DNA: TGTGCCAGCAGCTTAGATCTAGCGGGGGCAGATACGCAGTATTTT. This encodes CASSLDLAGADTQYF.

The chain links TRBV7-9 to TRBJ2-7; 10 bases line up with TRBD1. Germline values: CDR1 SEHNR, CDR2 FQNEAQ (reference sequence). Trimming cost V 5 bases and J 3 bases; bases outside gene matches: 7. This CDR3 is built from 15 residues. The CDR3 loop is CASSPPGQGYYEQYF. The CDR3 DNA is TGTGCCAGCAGCCCACCGGGACAGGGGTACTACGAGCAGTACTTC. Based on the CDR3 plus reference TRBV7-9 and TRBJ2-7, the full variable domain is DTGVSQNPRHKITKRGQNVTFRCDPISEHNRLYWYRQTLGQGPEFLTYFQNEAQLEKSRLLSDRFSAERPKGSFSTLEIQRTEQGDSAMYLCASSPPGQGYYEQYFGPGTRLTVT.

The rearrangement uses TRBV19 and TRBJ2-3, with TRBD2 identical over 7 bases. J gave up 4 bases and V 3 bases, and 7 bases lay outside the gene matches. Germline V gene data show CDR1 as LNHDA and CDR2 as SQIVND (reference sequence). The CDR3 totals 15 residues. The CDR3 here is CASSIFAGEADTQYF. The CDR3 DNA reads as TGTGCCAGTAGTATCTTTGCGGGGGAGGCAGATACGCAGTATTTT.

The rearrangement joins TRBV4-1 to TRBJ2-1; D not resolved. The CDR3 spans 14 residues. V shed 0 bases and J shed 10 bases, with 13 bases lying between them. CDR1 is MGHRA, CDR2 YSYEKL, per germline. CDR3 loop: CASSQEAVVPEQFF. CDR3 bases: TGCGCCAGCAGCCAAGAAGCCGTAGTGCCGGAGCAGTTCTTC.

The gene calls are TRBV5-1 and TRBJ1-1, with D unresolved. Trimming removed 0 bases from V and 11 bases from J, with 8 bases in between. Germline V CDR1 and CDR2: SGHRS, YFSETQ. The CDR3 contains 11 residues. CDR3 residues: CASSLGPRAFF. The DNA for the CDR3 is TGCGCCAGCAGCTTGGGGCCGCGGGCTTTCTTT.

This clone was picked up a small number of times. J is TRBJ2-4 and V is TRBV5-1, with TRBD2 matching 16 bases. CDR1 and CDR2 from the germline V gene are SGHRS and YFSETQ. The CDR3 covers 17 residues. Trimming took 3 bases from V and 7 from J; bases not matched to a gene: 7. The CDR3 loop is CASSSGTSGRAGNIQYF. As DNA, the CDR3 is TGCGCCAGCAGCTCAGGGACTAGCGGGAGGGCCGGGAACATTCAGTACTTC.

The chain couples TRBV6-6 to TRBJ2-7; the D gene is possibly TRBD2 (6 bases). The CDR3 is 14 amino acids. The V gene lost 3 bases and the J gene lost 7 bases, with 16 bases spanning the gap. Germline CDR1 and CDR2: MNHNY and SVGAGI (reference sequence). The CDR3 bases are TGTGCCAGCAGTTATTCCAGCGGGCATTTTGAGCAGTACTTC. Its protein product is CASSYSSGHFEQYF.

This chain links TRBV6-5 with TRBJ1-1; TRBD1 might be the D (6 bases). V was clipped by 1 base and J by 2 bases, with 14 bases between them. This CDR3 has 16 residues. Germline values: CDR1 MNHEY, CDR2 SVGAGI. CDR3 DNA sequence: TGTGCCAGCAGTTACTGGGGGAAAGGGGGAAACACTGAAGCTTTCTTT. The encoded protein is CASSYWGKGGNTEAFF.

The genes are TRBV7-9 and TRBJ2-1, with 12 bases lining up with TRBD2. Germline CDR1 and CDR2: SEHNR and FQNEAQ (reference sequence). The CDR3 runs 15 residues. The J segment lost 8 bases and the V segment lost 5 bases, leaving 7 bases of the junction unmatched. The CDR3 reads CASSIPSGGVDEQFF. CDR3 DNA sequence: TGTGCCAGCAGCATACCTAGCGGGGGGGTCGATGAGCAGTTCTTC.

This clone appeared a single time. The chain employs TRBV28 and TRBJ1-1; D unresolved. V was trimmed by 4 bases and J by 7 bases, leaving 13 bases between them. The CDR3 spans 13 residues. Germline V gene data show CDR1 as MDHEN and CDR2 as SYDVKM. In DNA, the CDR3 is TGTGCCAGCAGTTCCCATCAGGTTCTTGAAGCTTTCTTT. It translates to CASSSHQVLEAFF.

V is TRBV2 and J is TRBJ2-1; 9 bases are a match to TRBD1. Losses at the gene ends were 2 bases for V and 9 bases for J; bases not matched to a gene: 5. The CDR3 has 14 residues. Germline loops: CDR1 SNHLY, CDR2 FYNNEI. The CDR3 DNA is TGTGCCAGCAGTGAATCGACAGGGGGAACTGAGCAGTTCTTC. Its protein is CASSESTGGTEQFF.

This sequence joins TRBV4-1 and TRBJ2-7; weak D call: TRBD2 (5 bases). Germline V lookup: CDR1 MGHRA, CDR2 YSYEKL. The CDR3 runs 15 residues. Trimming took 4 bases from V and 4 from J, leaving 17 bases between them. The CDR3: CASSPERNFPYEQYF. The CDR3 nucleotides read TGCGCCAGCAGCCCCGAGCGGAACTTCCCATACGAGCAGTACTTC.

This clone was observed a handful of times. The rearrangement uses TRBV2 and TRBJ2-2; tentatively, D is TRBD1 (5 bases). V was cut by 6 bases and J by 8 bases, with 16 bases left in between. Germline V gene lookup returns CDR1 SNHLY and CDR2 FYNNEI. The CDR3 has 14 amino acids. CDR3 DNA: TGTGCCAGCAGAACAGGTACCTCGGATGGGGAGCTGTTTTTT. Translating gives CASRTGTSDGELFF.

This clone was recorded only once. The chain combines TRBV7-6 with TRBJ2-7; 11 positions match TRBD2. Germline lookup yields CDR1 SGHVS and CDR2 FNYEAQ. The CDR3 extends over 16 amino acids. The J segment lost 9 bases and the V segment lost 1 base, leaving 11 bases of the junction unmatched. The CDR3 loop reads CASSLVTSGGPGVQYF. The CDR3 region has the DNA TGTGCCAGCAGCTTAGTTACTAGCGGGGGACCTGGGGTGCAGTACTTC. The full variable domain, completed using reference TRBV7-6 and TRBJ2-7, is GAGVSQSPRYKVTKRGQDVALRCDPISGHVSLYWYRQALGQGPEFLTYFNYEAQQDKSGLPNDRFSAERPEGSISTLTIQRTEQRDSAMYRCASSLVTSGGPGVQYFGPGTRLTVT.

This clone has a handful of counts. The V call is TRBV28, the J call TRBJ2-3; 8 bases are a match to TRBD1. The CDR3 has 19 residues. From germline, CDR1 is MDHEN and CDR2 SYDVKM. Germline trimming cut 7 bases from V and 1 base from J; bases unmatched to any gene: 19. The CDR3 coding sequence is TGTGCCAGCAAACGTAGGGCAGGGGGCGGACGTCAGCGCACAGATACGCAGTATTTT. The encoded protein is CASKRRAGGGRQRTDTQYF.

This chain joins TRBV5-1 and TRBJ1-5; TRBD1 agrees at 9 bases. J gave up 6 bases and V 4 bases, and 8 bases lay outside the gene matches. This CDR3 has 15 amino acids. Germline V gene data show CDR1 as SGHRS and CDR2 as YFSETQ. The CDR3, as DNA: TGCGCCAGCAGCCCAACAGGGGGCGCGGGTCAGCCCCAGCATTTT. As protein: CASSPTGGAGQPQHF.

The rearrangement links TRBV29-1 to TRBJ2-1; D is perhaps TRBD1 (6 bases). The length of the CDR3 is 11 residues. Per the germline V gene, CDR1 is SQVTM and CDR2 is ANQGSEA. V gave up 8 bases and J gave up 7 bases, with 12 bases separating them. CDR3 in DNA: TGCAGCCAACGAAGGGGGAATGAGCAGTTCTTC. Protein sequence: CSQRRGNEQFF.

This chain connects TRBV29-1 to TRBJ2-5; 7 bases map to TRBD2. Per the germline V gene, CDR1 is SQVTM and CDR2 is ANQGSEA. The CDR3 loop spans 12 amino acids. The J segment lost 5 bases and the V segment lost 8 bases, leaving 8 bases of the junction unmatched. The CDR3 DNA reads TGCAGCCTCACCCGGGGAGGGGAGACCCAGTACTTC. Encoded protein: CSLTRGGETQYF.

This clone was seen only a few times. The chain employs TRBV5-6 and TRBJ1-5; 10 bases agree with TRBD1. This CDR3 has 18 amino acids. The germline V gene encodes CDR1 SGHDT and CDR2 YYEEEE. Trimming at V came to 4 bases and at J to 0 bases, leaving 10 bases not matched to a gene. CDR3 DNA: TGTGCCAGCAGCAGAGGGACAGGGGCCCTTTATAGCAATCAGCCCCAGCATTTT. This sequence encodes CASSRGTGALYSNQPQHF.

The chain has TRBV6-1 and TRBJ1-1; 9 positions match TRBD1. The V gene's germline CDR1 is MNHNS and CDR2 SASEGT. The CDR3 is 13 residues long. Germline trimming cut 11 bases from V and 3 bases from J; bases unmatched to any gene: 7. This CDR3 is CAAARTGDTEAFF. As DNA, the CDR3 is TGTGCCGCTGCTCGGACAGGGGACACTGAAGCTTTCTTT.

The genes are TRBV5-1 and TRBJ1-2; tentative D call: TRBD1 (5 bases). V lost 4 bases to trimming and J lost 6 bases, with 13 bases between them. Germline CDR1 reads SGHRS; CDR2 reads YFSETQ. CDR3 length: 13 amino acids. The DNA for the CDR3 is TGCGCCAGCAGCCTAACTGCGGGGGATGGCTACACCTTC. Protein product: CASSLTAGDGYTF.

The chain has TRBV9 and TRBJ1-4; 7 bases are shared with TRBD1. The CDR3 loop spans 14 amino acids. With V trimmed by 4 bases and J by 7 bases, 7 bases remained unmatched. Germline-derived CDR1 and CDR2 are SGDLS and YYNGEE. DNA for the CDR3: TGTGCCAGCAGCCTCCGACAGGGATCTGAAAAACTGTTTTTT. Translating it yields CASSLRQGSEKLFF.

The chain combines TRBV6-1 with TRBJ1-6; perhaps TRBD1 as D (5 bases). Looked up from germline, CDR1 is MNHNS and CDR2 is SASEGT. This CDR3 has 14 residues. The V gene lost 6 bases and the J gene lost 10 bases, with 16 bases spanning the gap. The CDR3: CASRGEGFGSPLHF. CDR3 nucleotides: TGTGCCAGCAGGGGGGAGGGGTTCGGCTCACCCCTCCACTTT.

Of note for this clone: The junction departs from germline at one end; a sequencing error may be responsible. The CDR3, as DNA: TGTTCCAGCAGCCGGAAGGACAGGGGGCTCTACGAGCAGTACTTC. Amino acid sequence: CSSSRKDRGLYEQYF. The chain carries TRBV7-9 and TRBJ2-7; TRBD1 aligns across 11 bases. The CDR3 is made up of 15 amino acids. Germline lookup yields CDR1 SEHNR and CDR2 FQNEAQ (reference sequence).

The chain carries TRBV4-1 and TRBJ2-7; TRBD2 matches at 10 bases. The CDR3 loop spans 15 amino acids. Germline CDR1 reads MGHRA; CDR2 reads YSYEKL. The V gene end was trimmed by 2 bases and the J gene end by 3 bases; junction bases not matched to a gene: 4. For the CDR3, the DNA is TGCGCCAGCAGCCAAACTGCTAGCGGGGGCTACGAGCAGTACTTC. Residues: CASSQTASGGYEQYF.

The V gene is TRBV19, the J gene TRBJ1-1, with a tentative D call TRBD1 (5 bases). V was clipped by 5 bases and J by 1 base, with 8 bases between them. The CDR3 consists of 13 residues. The germline CDR1 and CDR2 sequences are LNHDA and SQIVND (reference sequence). This CDR3 reads CASSLGQNTEAFF. The CDR3 bases are TGTGCCAGTAGTCTGGGGCAGAACACTGAAGCTTTCTTT.